This T cell receptor (beta chain) was recovered during a study of OX40 agonist ivuxolimab in advanced cancers. Profiled with immunoSEQ multiplex PCR; TCRdb holds only in-frame clones, not every one. This sample carries approximately 73,000 clones, 70% to 90% of them seen once, and the ten largest clones take 2.5% to 3%. Germline assignment: CDR1 SGHTA and CDR2 FQGNSA. The junction had 9 bases not matched to a gene; V was cut back by 7 bases and J by 6 bases. The CDR3 is 14 residues long. The genes are TRBV7-2 and TRBJ2-5, with 9 bases identical to TRBD2. Sequenced material: CD4+ or CD8+ T cells sorted from blood, taken in a trial of the OX40 agonist ivuxolimab. The sequence was collected from an adult with an advanced solid tumor such as melanoma, head and neck, liver or kidney cancer. In DNA, the CDR3 is TGTGCCAGCAACGGAGGGACTAGCATTCAGACCCAGTACTTC. Translation gives CASNGGTSIQTQYF.